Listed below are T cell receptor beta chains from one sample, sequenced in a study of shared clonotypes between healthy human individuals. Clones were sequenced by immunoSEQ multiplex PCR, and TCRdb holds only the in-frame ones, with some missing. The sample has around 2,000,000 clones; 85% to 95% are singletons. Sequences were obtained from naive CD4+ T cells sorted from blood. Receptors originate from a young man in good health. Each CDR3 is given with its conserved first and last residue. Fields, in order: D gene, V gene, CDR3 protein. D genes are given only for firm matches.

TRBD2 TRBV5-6 CASSRRLAGGPGEQFF
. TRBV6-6 CASSYRQGNQPQHF
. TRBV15 CATSRDRSSPEAFF
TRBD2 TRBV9 CASSNIAGGIRETQYF
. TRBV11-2 CASSPQTGTHGYTF
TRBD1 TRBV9 CASSVVQGAGSYGYTF
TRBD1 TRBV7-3 CASSLTGDTEAFF
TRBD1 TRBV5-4 CASSFGQGANTIYF
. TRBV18 CASSRGESYNSPLHF
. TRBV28 CASSQKTGDLVWGAFF
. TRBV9 CASSVAGGATEAFF
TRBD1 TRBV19 CASSIPAGGDQSQHF
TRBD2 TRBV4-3 CASSQDSLAGVNEQFF